Each of the 20 T cell receptor beta chains below was sequenced from the same sample in a study of blood T cell repertoires in COVID-19. Using immunoSEQ multiplex PCR, the repertoire was profiled, and TCRdb retains in-frame clones only, with some absent. The repertoire has about 150,000 clones, 60% to 85% of them found once; the top ten carry about 8.6%. Sequenced input: peripheral blood. The source is a man over 45 with active or convalescent COVID-19.

This chain connects TRBV28 to TRBJ1-1; 9 bases line up with TRBD1. The CDR3 is made up of 14 amino acids. Germline loops: CDR1 MDHEN, CDR2 SYDVKM. With V trimmed by 1 base and J by 5 bases, 2 bases remained unmatched. The CDR3 coding sequence is TGTGCCAGCAGTTTATTAGACAGGGGGACTGAAGCTTTCTTT. This codes for CASSLLDRGTEAFF. The full variable domain, in which reference TRBV28 and TRBJ1-1 provide the parts outside the CDR3, is DVKVTQSSRYLVKRTGEKVFLECVQDMDHENMFWYRQDPGLGLRLIYFSYDVKMKEKGDIPEGYSVSREKKERFSLILESASTNQTSMYLCASSLLDRGTEAFFGQGTRLTVV.

This chain connects TRBV7-3 to TRBJ2-3; 9 nucleotides match TRBD2. Germline lookup yields CDR1 SGHTA and CDR2 FQGTGA. V trimming: 5 bases; J trimming: 2 bases; junction bases outside the gene matches: 8. This CDR3 region has 16 residues. In DNA form, the CDR3 reads TGTGCCAGCAGCCCGGGACTAGCCGTCCCCACAGATACGCAGTATTTT. Amino acid sequence: CASSPGLAVPTDTQYF. The complete variable domain, with remaining parts taken from reference TRBV7-3 and TRBJ2-3, reads GAGVSQTPSNKVTEKGKYVELRCDPISGHTALYWYRQSLGQGPEFLIYFQGTGAADDSGLPNDRFFAVRPEGSVSTLKIQRTERGDSAVYLCASSPGLAVPTDTQYFGPGTRLTVL.

The chain joins TRBV7-3 to TRBJ2-1; TRBD1 aligns across 8 bases. V shed 5 bases and J 6 bases; nucleotides not matched to a gene: 15. Germline values: CDR1 SGHTA, CDR2 FQGTGA. The CDR3 totals 17 residues. The CDR3, as DNA: TGTGCCAGCAGCATCCGACAGGGGCCTAGGGGCTCCAATGAGCAGTTCTTC. This encodes CASSIRQGPRGSNEQFF. Full variable domain (remainder filled in from reference TRBV7-3 and TRBJ2-1): GAGVSQTPSNKVTEKGKYVELRCDPISGHTALYWYRQSLGQGPEFLIYFQGTGAADDSGLPNDRFFAVRPEGSVSTLKIQRTERGDSAVYLCASSIRQGPRGSNEQFFGPGTRLTVL.

Only a few counts were recorded for this clone. The rearrangement links TRBV18 to TRBJ1-4; 11 nucleotides align to TRBD1. V shed 3 bases, J shed 4 bases, and the junction held 4 bases outside the gene matches. CDR3 length: 16 amino acids. Germline values: CDR1 KGHSH, CDR2 LQKENI. For the CDR3, the DNA is TGTGCCAGCTCACCTGGACAGGGGGCGAATAATGAAAAACTGTTTTTT. Protein product: CASSPGQGANNEKLFF.

The CDR3 is CATSRDRDTEAFF. DNA for the CDR3: TGTGCCACCTCCCGGGACAGGGACACTGAAGCTTTCTTT. The chain uses TRBV11-2 and TRBJ1-1; 9 positions match TRBD1. The CDR3 is 13 residues long. The J segment lost 3 bases and the V segment lost 10 bases, leaving 6 bases of the junction unmatched. Germline V gives CDR1 SGHAT, CDR2 FQNNGV. The full variable domain, with the rest looked up from reference TRBV11-2 and TRBJ1-1, is EAGVAQSPRYKIIEKRQSVAFWCNPISGHATLYWYQQILGQGPKLLIQFQNNGVVDDSQLPKDRFSAERLKGVDSTLKIQPAKLEDSAVYLCATSRDRDTEAFFGQGTRLTVV.

The chain couples TRBV19 to TRBJ1-5, with D perhaps matching TRBD1 (6 bases). V was cut by 3 bases and J by 2 bases, with 14 bases left in between. The CDR3 extends over 16 amino acids. Germline V gives CDR1 LNHDA, CDR2 SQIVND (reference sequence). The CDR3 here is CASSITGGIGNQPQHF. The CDR3 DNA is TGTGCCAGTAGTATTACGGGGGGCATCGGCAATCAGCCCCAGCATTTT.

This chain joins TRBV3-1 (or the pseudogene TRBV3-2) and TRBJ2-7; the match to TRBD2 covers 8 bases. The CDR3 spans 14 residues. Germline values: CDR1 LGHDT, CDR2 YNNKEL (reference sequence). The J segment lost 5 bases and the V segment lost 1 base, leaving 4 bases of the junction unmatched. Here the CDR3 DNA reads TGTGCCAGCAGCCAAGGTCCGGGACTAGACGAGCAGTACTTC. Translation: CASSQGPGLDEQYF.

This clone has only a few counts. The chain is built from TRBV5-6 and TRBJ1-2, with 7 nucleotides matching TRBD1. Trimming at V came to 4 bases and at J to 8 bases, leaving 11 bases not matched to a gene. Per germline, CDR1 SGHDT and CDR2 YYEEEE. This CDR3 has 14 amino acids. CDR3 region: CASSLGQLFRGYTF. In DNA, the CDR3 is TGTGCCAGCAGCCTGGGACAGCTCTTCAGAGGCTACACCTTC.

This rearrangement joins TRBV19 to TRBJ2-7; 7 bases match TRBD2. Germline V gene sequence: CDR1 LNHDA, CDR2 SQIVND (reference sequence). There are 12 residues in the CDR3. V trimming: 5 bases; J trimming: 3 bases; junction bases outside the gene matches: 1. CDR3 DNA: TGTGCCAGTAGTCCGGGGGGCTACGAGCAGTACTTC. The encoded protein is CASSPGGYEQYF.

There are a few counts of this clone. The CDR3, as DNA: TGTGCCAGCAGTCCAGGACTAGCGGGAGCCCGAGAGCAGTTCTTC. Amino acids: CASSPGLAGAREQFF. The chain uses TRBV28 and TRBJ2-1; TRBD2 agrees at 13 bases. Germline trimming cut 5 bases from V and 10 bases from J; bases unmatched to any gene: 8. Germline V gives CDR1 MDHEN, CDR2 SYDVKM. This CDR3 has 15 amino acids. The full variable domain, completed using reference TRBV28 and TRBJ2-1, is DVKVTQSSRYLVKRTGEKVFLECVQDMDHENMFWYRQDPGLGLRLIYFSYDVKMKEKGDIPEGYSVSREKKERFSLILESASTNQTSMYLCASSPGLAGAREQFFGPGTRLTVL.

The rearrangement links TRBV7-9 to TRBJ2-1; D is unresolved. The CDR3 is 15 amino acids. Deletions cut 1 base from V and 4 bases from J, with 11 bases between. Germline assignment: CDR1 SEHNR and CDR2 FQNEAQ (reference sequence). CDR3 sequence reads: CASSLEFSVYNEQFF. CDR3 nucleotide sequence: TGTGCCAGCAGCTTAGAGTTTTCGGTATACAATGAGCAGTTCTTC.

The chain combines TRBV28 with TRBJ2-7; weak D call: TRBD2 (5 bases). This CDR3 region has 13 residues. Germline V gene lookup returns CDR1 MDHEN and CDR2 SYDVKM. This chain's CDR3 is CASGAPRGSEQYF. The CDR3 DNA reads TGTGCGAGCGGTGCGCCGAGAGGGTCCGAGCAGTACTTC. Filled out from reference TRBV28 and TRBJ2-7, the complete variable domain reads DVKVTQSSRYLVKRTGEKVFLECVQDMDHENMFWYRQDPGLGLRLIYFSYDVKMKEKGDIPEGYSVSREKKERFSLILESASTNQTSMYLCASGAPRGSEQYFGPGTRLTVT.

This chain joins TRBV5-6 and TRBJ2-7; no clear D gene. V was clipped by 0 bases and J by 0 bases, with 7 bases between them. This CDR3 is built from 14 residues. CDR1 SGHDT and CDR2 YYEEEE come from the germline V gene. CDR3 sequence reads: CASSLGAGSYEQYF. In DNA, the CDR3 is TGTGCCAGCAGCTTGGGGGCAGGCTCCTACGAGCAGTACTTC.

The chain joins TRBV4-1 to TRBJ2-3, with 7 positions matching TRBD2. Trimming removed 1 base from V and 6 bases from J; junction bases left unmatched: 4. The CDR3 length is 14 residues. Germline CDR1 is MGHRA and CDR2 is YSYEKL. CDR3 nucleotide sequence: TGCGCCAGCAGCCAAGCAGGGAGGGTGGATACGCAGTATTTT. Protein sequence: CASSQAGRVDTQYF.

This rearrangement joins TRBV5-1 to TRBJ1-3; D gene uncertain. From germline, CDR1 is SGHRS and CDR2 YFSETQ. The CDR3 sequence is 15 residues long. V was shortened by 4 bases and J by 0 bases, with 11 bases between the two germline ends. The CDR3 DNA reads TGCGCCAGCAGCCTAGACCGCCGCTCTGGAAACACCATATATTTT. Amino acid sequence: CASSLDRRSGNTIYF.

The rearrangement links TRBV27 to TRBJ2-3; 8 bases are shared with TRBD2. Germline V CDR1 and CDR2: MNHEY, SMNVEV (reference sequence). With 6 bases clipped from V and 3 bases from J, the junction kept 8 bases outside the gene matches. The CDR3 has 15 residues. CDR3 region: CASRTAGGWTDTQYF. The CDR3 DNA is TGTGCCAGCAGAACCGCGGGGGGATGGACAGATACGCAGTATTTT.

This chain links TRBV12-5 with TRBJ2-7, with 7 bases lining up with TRBD1. Germline V lookup: CDR1 LGHNT, CDR2 FRNRAP. V was clipped by 7 bases and J by 4 bases; unmatched bases: 16. The CDR3 runs to 16 residues. The CDR3 DNA follows: TGTGCTAGTGCCCTCTTTGGGACAGCGAAACTGTACGAGCAGTACTTC. Encoded protein: CASALFGTAKLYEQYF.

This clone occurred once. V usage is TRBV6-4 and J usage is TRBJ2-1, with 9 positions matching TRBD1. Germline V gene lookup returns CDR1 MRHNA and CDR2 SNTAGT. This CDR3 has 14 residues. V gave up 6 bases and J gave up 9 bases; unmatched junction bases: 9. CDR3 in amino acids: CASSYTGGGGEQFF. The DNA for the CDR3 is TGTGCCAGCAGCTACACAGGGGGCGGGGGTGAGCAGTTCTTC.

The rearrangement links TRBV19 to TRBJ1-1, with TRBD1 as a possible D gene (6 bases). Trimming took off 5 bases at V and 1 base at J, with 11 bases between the two ends. The CDR3 has 14 amino acids. Germline assignment: CDR1 LNHDA and CDR2 SQIVND (reference sequence). The CDR3 sequence is CASSYRVTNTEAFF. The DNA of the CDR3 is TGTGCCAGTAGTTACAGGGTAACGAACACTGAAGCTTTCTTT.

V and J are TRBV28 and TRBJ2-3, with a tentative D call TRBD1 (6 bases). V dropped 2 bases and J dropped 6 bases, with 18 bases sitting between them. The germline CDR1 and CDR2 sequences are MDHEN and SYDVKM. The CDR3 loop spans 16 amino acids. CDR3: CASSLPPTGRLDTQYF. CDR3 coding DNA: TGTGCCAGCAGTTTACCCCCGACAGGAAGATTGGATACGCAGTATTTT. The full variable domain, completed using reference TRBV28 and TRBJ2-3, is DVKVTQSSRYLVKRTGEKVFLECVQDMDHENMFWYRQDPGLGLRLIYFSYDVKMKEKGDIPEGYSVSREKKERFSLILESASTNQTSMYLCASSLPPTGRLDTQYFGPGTRLTVL.